What follows are 27 T cell receptor beta chains derived from one specimen sequenced in a study of shared clonotypes between healthy human individuals. The repertoire was sequenced with immunoSEQ multiplex PCR; TCRdb's copy has only in-frame clones and lacks some. This table has under 600,000 clones, roughly 72% appearing once. The sequencing sample was made of PBMCs. The origin of the receptors is a woman between 40 and 55 years old in good health. Some clones in this sample may be carry-over from other donors' samples.

The CDR3 spells CAWNDGATHEQFF. CDR3 nucleotides: TGTGCCTGGAATGATGGGGCGACACATGAGCAGTTCTTC. This chain joins TRBV30 and TRBJ2-1; weak D call: TRBD1 (5 bases). V was pared by 4 bases and J by 8 bases, with 15 bases between. The CDR3 is made up of 13 amino acids. Germline V lookup: CDR1 GTSNPN, CDR2 SVGIG (reference sequence).

J is TRBJ2-1 and V is TRBV28; 9 nucleotides match TRBD2. V trimming: 3 bases; J trimming: 9 bases; junction bases outside the gene matches: 18. Germline V gene lookup returns CDR1 MDHEN and CDR2 SYDVKM. The CDR3 is 18 residues long. The DNA for the CDR3 is TGTGCCAGCAGTTTCTTGTCGGACCTGACTAGCGGAGGTGGTGAGCAGTTCTTC. Amino acid sequence: CASSFLSDLTSGGGEQFF.

The V call is TRBV23-1, the J call TRBJ2-7; TRBD2 matches at 10 bases. TRBV23-1 is an ORF; its function is uncertain. V was pared by 0 bases and J by 3 bases, with 20 bases of the junction left unmatched. This CDR3 has 21 residues. CDR3 residues: CASSQSRGRIGLADFFYEQYF. DNA of the CDR3: TGCGCCAGCAGTCAATCCCGGGGGCGCATCGGACTAGCGGACTTCTTCTACGAGCAGTACTTC.

This rearrangement joins TRBV29-1 to TRBJ1-2, with D tentatively TRBD1 (6 bases). The CDR3 covers 14 residues. Germline V gives CDR1 SQVTM, CDR2 ANQGSEA. Trimming took off 6 bases at V and 6 bases at J, with 20 bases between the two ends. CDR3 protein: CSVQSTGGVHGYTF. For the CDR3, the DNA is TGCAGCGTACAATCGACAGGTGGAGTACATGGCTACACCTTC.

This rearrangement joins TRBV7-3 to TRBJ1-3; 9 bases are a match to TRBD1. Trimming removed 5 bases from V and 0 bases from J; junction bases left unmatched: 8. Germline V gene data show CDR1 as SGHTA and CDR2 as FQGTGA. CDR3 length: 17 residues. For the CDR3, the DNA is TGTGCCAGCAGCCCCACCGGGACAGGGAACTCTGGAAACACCATATATTTT. This encodes CASSPTGTGNSGNTIYF. The whole variable domain, remainder taken from reference TRBV7-3 and TRBJ1-3, is GAGVSQTPSNKVTEKGKYVELRCDPISGHTALYWYRQSLGQGPEFLIYFQGTGAADDSGLPNDRFFAVRPEGSVSTLKIQRTERGDSAVYLCASSPTGTGNSGNTIYFGEGSWLTVV.

This chain connects TRBV15 to TRBJ2-7; D unresolved. Germline V gene sequence: CDR1 LNHNV, CDR2 YYDKDF (reference sequence). This CDR3 region has 13 residues. Trimming removed 3 bases at V and 3 bases at J, with 9 bases between. CDR3 in DNA: TGTGCCACCAGCAGTGGGGTAGGCTACGAGCAGTACTTC. It specifies CATSSGVGYEQYF.

The chain is built from TRBV7-9 and TRBJ2-7; possible D gene TRBD2, 5 bases. CDR3 length: 12 amino acids. CDR1 is SEHNR and CDR2 is FQNEAQ in the germline V gene (reference sequence). V was trimmed by 5 bases and J by 3 bases, leaving 8 bases between them. CDR3 DNA sequence: TGTGCCAGCAGCATAAGCGGCTACGAGCAGTACTTC. This sequence encodes CASSISGYEQYF.

Remarks on this clone: Only one base separates this from a far larger clonotype, so it likely reflects a read error. The rearrangement joins TRBV2 to TRBJ2-7; no clear D. Trimming cost V 8 bases and J 0 bases, with 8 bases left between them. The V gene's germline CDR1 is SNHLY and CDR2 FYNNEI. This CDR3 has 12 amino acids. The CDR3 here is CASQWGSYEQYF. The CDR3 DNA reads TGTGCCAGCCAGTGGGGCTCCTACGAGCAGTACTTC. Full variable domain (remainder filled in from reference TRBV2 and TRBJ2-7): EPEVTQTPSHQVTQMGQEVILRCVPISNHLYFYWYRQILGQKVEFLVSFYNNEISEKSEIFDDQFSVERPDGSNFTLKIRSTKLEDSAMYFCASQWGSYEQYFGPGTRLTVT.

The gene calls are TRBV7-9 and TRBJ2-5; possibly TRBD1 for D (6 bases). The CDR3 has 13 amino acids. CDR1 and CDR2 (germline): SEHNR, FQNEAQ (reference sequence). V shed 7 bases and J shed 0 bases, with 9 bases lying between them. The DNA of the CDR3 is TGTGCCAGCAAAACAGGGAACCAAGAGACCCAGTACTTC. Translated, it gives CASKTGNQETQYF.

The J gene is TRBJ2-7, the V gene TRBV29-1; 8 bases map to TRBD1. The CDR3 length is 12 residues. The V segment lost 5 bases and the J segment 5 bases; nucleotides outside the gene matches: 5. The germline V gene encodes CDR1 SQVTM and CDR2 ANQGSEA. CDR3 nucleotide sequence: TGCAGCGTTCAGACAGGGGCCCACGAGCAGTACTTC. Protein product: CSVQTGAHEQYF.

The genes are TRBV29-1 and TRBJ2-7; TRBD1 aligns across 8 bases. With V trimmed by 7 bases and J by 2 bases, 7 bases remained unmatched. CDR1 and CDR2 (germline): SQVTM, ANQGSEA. The CDR3 contains 13 residues. CDR3: CSGWDRNTYEQYF. CDR3 nucleotide sequence: TGCAGCGGATGGGACAGGAACACCTACGAGCAGTACTTC.

This chain links TRBV29-1 with TRBJ1-1, with D unresolved. Germline-derived CDR1 and CDR2 are SQVTM and ANQGSEA. CDR3 length: 13 residues. V was pared by 8 bases and J by 3 bases, with 16 bases between. The chain's CDR3 is CSPNPSPDTEAFF. The DNA of the CDR3 is TGCAGCCCTAACCCGTCCCCGGACACTGAAGCTTTCTTT.

The V gene is TRBV9, the J gene TRBJ2-2; TRBD1 matches at 7 bases. Trimming removed 3 bases from V and 4 bases from J; junction bases left unmatched: 9. From germline, CDR1 is SGDLS and CDR2 YYNGEE. This CDR3 has 16 residues. This CDR3 reads CASSEIGGAGTGELFF. CDR3 DNA: TGTGCCAGCAGCGAAATAGGGGGCGCCGGCACCGGGGAGCTGTTTTTT.

The rearrangement joins TRBV7-3 to TRBJ2-1; perhaps TRBD2 as D (6 bases). The CDR3 totals 14 residues. V was cut by 8 bases and J by 9 bases, with 20 bases left in between. Looked up from germline, CDR1 is SGHTA and CDR2 is FQGTGA. CDR3 region: CASARDSPIGEQFF. The CDR3 DNA is TGTGCCAGCGCCCGGGACTCCCCCATCGGTGAGCAGTTCTTC.

V is TRBV27 and J is TRBJ1-1; 7 bases match TRBD1. The junction had 9 bases not matched to a gene; V was cut back by 2 bases and J by 3 bases. The germline gives CDR1 MNHEY, CDR2 SMNVEV (reference sequence). This CDR3 is 16 amino acids long. As DNA, the CDR3 is TGTGCCAGCAGTTTAAGGTTCGCAGGGGGGGACACTGAAGCTTTCTTT. Encoded protein: CASSLRFAGGDTEAFF.

The chain combines TRBV6-1 with TRBJ1-5; 8 bases align to TRBD1. The V gene's germline CDR1 is MNHNS and CDR2 SASEGT. Unmatched junction bases numbered 5, after V lost 5 bases and J lost 2 bases. The CDR3 covers 15 residues. The CDR3 protein is CASSSGGYGNQPQHF. The DNA for the CDR3 is TGTGCCAGCAGTTCAGGGGGCTACGGCAATCAGCCCCAGCATTTT.

V usage is TRBV9 and J usage is TRBJ1-3; the D gene is possibly TRBD1 (5 bases). CDR1 and CDR2 from the germline V gene are SGDLS and YYNGEE. V lost 7 bases and J lost 0, with 11 bases in between. The length of the CDR3 is 14 residues. The CDR3 DNA sequence: TGTGCCAGCGGGGGTCCGAGCTCTGGAAACACCATATATTTT. Translation gives CASGGPSSGNTIYF.

This chain joins TRBV5-4 and TRBJ2-5; D not resolved. Deletions cut 4 bases from V and 0 bases from J, with 7 bases between. The CDR3 spans 13 residues. Germline V lookup: CDR1 SGHNT, CDR2 YYREEE (reference sequence). DNA for the CDR3: TGTGCCAGCAGCGGGATCCACCAAGAGACCCAGTACTTC. Its translation is CASSGIHQETQYF.

This chain uses TRBV15 with TRBJ1-2; 11 bases align to TRBD1. CDR1 is LNHNV, CDR2 YYDKDF, per germline (reference sequence). CDR3 length equals 14 residues. V shed 5 bases and J 13 bases; nucleotides not matched to a gene: 12. The CDR3 sequence: CATSAHRDRGIFTF. The CDR3 nucleotides are TGTGCCACCAGCGCTCACCGGGACAGGGGGATTTTCACCTTC.

This chain connects TRBV5-5 to TRBJ1-4, with 9 bases aligning to TRBD1. CDR1 and CDR2 from the germline V gene are SGHKS and YYEKEE (reference sequence). The junction had 7 bases not matched to a gene; V was cut back by 0 bases and J by 7 bases. The CDR3 is 16 residues long. The CDR3 sequence: CASSLDVGTGSEKLFF. CDR3 DNA sequence: TGTGCCAGCAGCTTGGACGTCGGGACAGGGAGTGAAAAACTGTTTTTT.

The chain links TRBV9 to TRBJ2-7; 7 bases match TRBD1. From germline, CDR1 is SGDLS and CDR2 YYNGEE. V lost 0 bases and J lost 9; bases outside the gene matches: 12. The CDR3 is 15 amino acids. The CDR3 coding sequence is TGTGCCAGCAGCGTAGGAGGGGGCAATCCCCCCGTGCAGTACTTC. It specifies CASSVGGGNPPVQYF.

CDR3 protein: CSVEDGGYSEKLFF. The CDR3 bases are TGCAGCGTTGAAGATGGGGGTTACAGTGAAAAACTGTTTTTT. This chain joins TRBV29-1 and TRBJ1-4, with a possible D match to TRBD1 (5 bases). The germline V gene encodes CDR1 SQVTM and CDR2 ANQGSEA. The CDR3 spans 14 residues. Trimming pared 0 bases from V and 7 bases from J, leaving 12 bases between.

The chain uses TRBV5-6 and TRBJ1-4; possible D gene TRBD1, 5 bases. Germline assignment: CDR1 SGHDT and CDR2 YYEEEE. This CDR3 region has 15 residues. The V end lost 0 bases, the J end lost 8 bases, and 14 bases lay between the germline ends. The CDR3 sequence: CASSLGQGSQEKLFF. CDR3 nucleotides: TGTGCCAGCAGCTTGGGTCAGGGTAGTCAAGAAAAACTGTTTTTT.

The chain recombines TRBV4-1 with TRBJ2-7; the match to TRBD2 covers 10 bases. Trimming cost V 2 bases and J 5 bases; bases outside gene matches: 6. This CDR3 contains 15 residues. Germline V gene data show CDR1 as MGHRA and CDR2 as YSYEKL. The CDR3 DNA follows: TGCGCCAGCAGCCAAACGGGGCTAGCGGGAGACGAGCAGTACTTC. This sequence encodes CASSQTGLAGDEQYF.

This chain connects TRBV5-1 to TRBJ2-7; the D is unclear. Germline values: CDR1 SGHRS, CDR2 YFSETQ. V gave up 0 bases and J gave up 3 bases, with 7 bases separating them. The CDR3 covers 13 residues. The CDR3 DNA is TGCGCCAGCAGCTTGGACTGCCTCTACGAGCAGTACTTC. This gives the protein CASSLDCLYEQYF.

V usage is TRBV30 and J usage is TRBJ2-1; 13 bases line up with TRBD2. V dropped 1 base and J dropped 3; count of bases not matched to a gene: 3. Germline values: CDR1 GTSNPN, CDR2 SVGIG (reference sequence). The length of the CDR3 is 16 residues. CDR3 amino acids: CAWSGTSGSFYNEQFF. CDR3 sequence (DNA): TGTGCCTGGAGTGGGACTAGCGGGAGTTTCTACAATGAGCAGTTCTTC.

A single count supports this clone. V usage is TRBV9 and J usage is TRBJ2-5, with 9 bases matching TRBD2. V lost 5 bases to trimming and J lost 5 bases; unmatched junction nucleotides: 4. Germline V gives CDR1 SGDLS, CDR2 YYNGEE. CDR3 length: 13 residues. For the CDR3, the DNA is TGTGCCAGCAGTAGCGGGAGTCGGGAGACCCAGTACTTC. Its protein is CASSSGSRETQYF.